Following are 5 T cell receptor beta chains from one sample sequenced in a study of T cells in Graves' hyperthyroidism and ophthalmopathy. RNA transcripts were the template for amplifying TCR beta CDR3 regions. First-round RT-PCR with HTBI primers amplified the TCR CDR3 region. TCRdb ran MiXCR on the multiplex PCR reads and lists one entry per CDR3 protein. This sample has 350,000 to 400,000 distinct CDR3 sequences, with 15% to 20% found just once. Sequenced material: blood. The receptors originated from a woman between 18 and 30 years old with Graves' hyperthyroidism.

Many counts were recorded for this clonotype. The genes are TRBV20-1 and TRBJ1-3, with D perhaps TRBD1 (5 bases). In germline, CDR1 is DFQATT, CDR2 SNEGSKA (reference sequence). V was pared by 1 base and J by 0 bases, with 13 bases between. The CDR3 covers 16 residues. This chain's CDR3 is CSARVPGGGSGNTIYF. The CDR3 DNA reads TGCAGTGCTAGAGTCCCGGGTGGGGGCTCTGGAAACACCATATATTTT.

This chain connects TRBV10-3 to TRBJ2-4; weak D call: TRBD2 (5 bases). V shed 6 bases and J shed 12 bases, with 12 bases lying between them. Germline lookup yields CDR1 ENHRY and CDR2 SYGVKD. This CDR3 is built from 11 residues. For the CDR3, the DNA is TGTGCCATCAGACTGTCGGAGGCTCAGTACTTC. It encodes CAIRLSEAQYF.

Ten or more counts support this clonotype. The chain links TRBV6-2 or TRBV6-3 to TRBJ2-5; D not resolved. This CDR3 is built from 15 residues. Germline CDR1 reads MNHEY; CDR2 reads SVGEGT. V gave up 8 bases and J gave up 2 bases, with 18 bases separating them. The CDR3 reads CASSYKRTEQETQYF. As DNA, the CDR3 is TGTGCCAGCTCATACAAGAGGACGGAACAAGAGACCCAGTACTTC.

Of note for this clonotype: It may be a read error: a sequence one base away is much more abundant. The V gene is TRBV6-5, the J gene TRBJ1-2; D not resolved. This CDR3 is built from 13 residues. The V gene's germline CDR1 is MNHEY and CDR2 SVGAGI. Trimming removed 4 bases at V and 9 bases at J, with 15 bases between. The CDR3 is CASSFSRVASYTF. The CDR3, as DNA: TGTGCCAGCAGTTTCTCAAGAGTGGCCAGCTACACCTTC.

The rearrangement uses TRBV6-1 and TRBJ1-2, with TRBD1 as a possible D gene (6 bases). CDR3 length equals 15 residues. Trimming left V 5 bases short and J 2 bases short, with 15 bases between. CDR1 is MNHNS and CDR2 is SASEGT in the germline V gene. CDR3 in DNA: TGTGCCAGCAGTCCCCAAGGGGGAGCAAACTATGGCTACACCTTC. It yields the protein CASSPQGGANYGYTF.